This T cell receptor (beta chain) stems from a study of blood T cell repertoires in COVID-19. The age range of participants was 18 to 89 years, with residence in about 25 US areas. Trimming shortened V by 4 bases and J by 5 bases, and 14 bases separated the two germline ends. The CDR3 is made up of 14 amino acids. Germline V CDR1 and CDR2: MNHEY, SVGAGI. Repertoires were generated with immunoSEQ multiplex PCR, while TCRdb's copy carries only in-frame clones and drops some. This table holds 130,000 to 150,000 clones, roughly 84% found once. The sample was PBMCs or T cells enriched from blood (not recorded which). The rearrangement uses TRBV6-5 and TRBJ1-1, with D perhaps TRBD1 (6 bases). The sequence was obtained from a man between 35 and 55 years old with acute COVID-19. The CDR3 here is CASSSQGERTEAFF. The DNA of the CDR3 is TGTGCCAGCAGTTCACAGGGAGAACGGACTGAAGCTTTCTTT.